These 20 T cell receptor beta chains share one sample of origin, sequenced in a study of blood T cell repertoires in COVID-19. Produced via immunoSEQ multiplex PCR; TCRdb's table is partial and in-frame only. Of 70,000 to 100,000 clones listed, roughly four fifths are singletons. Material: peripheral blood. The receptors were gathered from a man in his fifties or sixties with active or convalescent COVID-19.

The genes are TRBV2 and TRBJ2-3, with D perhaps matching TRBD1 (6 bases). The CDR3 is 14 residues long. The germline V and J ends were trimmed by 3 bases and 0 bases, with 7 bases remaining between them. Germline CDR1 reads SNHLY; CDR2 reads FYNNEI. CDR3 sequence: CASSDGQSTDTQYF. As DNA, the CDR3 is TGTGCCAGCAGTGATGGACAGAGCACAGATACGCAGTATTTT.

The chain recombines TRBV19 with TRBJ2-1; TRBD2 is a possible D gene (6 bases). The ends were cut back, 8 bases at V and 8 bases at J, with 19 bases in the middle. In germline, CDR1 is LNHDA, CDR2 SQIVND (reference sequence). CDR3 size: 14 residues. Written as DNA, the CDR3 is TGTGCCAGTCGGTTCACTGGGGGGATGGATGAGCAGTTCTTC. The encoded protein is CASRFTGGMDEQFF.

In regard to this clone: The same CDR3 arises from other DNA sequences in this sample as well. V usage is TRBV6-4 and J usage is TRBJ2-5; 13 bases fit TRBD2. From germline, CDR1 is MRHNA and CDR2 SNTAGT. After removal of 6 bases from V and 2 bases from J, the junction contained 3 bases not matched to a gene. The CDR3 is made up of 15 amino acids. The CDR3 sequence: CASSRLAGGQETQYF. The CDR3 nucleotides are TGTGCCAGCAGCCGACTAGCGGGGGGACAAGAGACCCAGTACTTC.

V gene TRBV7-2 combines with J gene TRBJ2-1; 11 bases are a match to TRBD2. The J segment lost 4 bases and the V segment lost 0 bases, leaving 2 bases of the junction unmatched. The CDR3 has 16 residues. Per the germline V gene, CDR1 is SGHTA and CDR2 is FQGNSA. The CDR3 nucleotides read TGTGCCAGCAGCTTAGCGTTAGCGGGGGGGTACAATGAGCAGTTCTTC. This translates into CASSLALAGGYNEQFF.

This clone showed up just a few times. The chain combines TRBV7-2 with TRBJ1-4; 7 nucleotides align to TRBD1. Trimming cost V 5 bases and J 7 bases; bases outside gene matches: 7. Germline V gene sequence: CDR1 SGHTA, CDR2 FQGNSA. The CDR3 runs to 14 residues. CDR3 in amino acids: CASSLGQEPEKLFF. CDR3 coding DNA: TGTGCCAGCAGCCTAGGACAGGAGCCTGAAAAACTGTTTTTT.

The V gene is TRBV24-1, the J gene TRBJ1-6; D ambiguous. CDR1 and CDR2 (germline): KGHDR, SFDVKD. CDR3 size: 15 residues. Trimming removed 5 bases at V and 0 bases at J, with 7 bases between. The CDR3 loop is CATSVGSSYNSPLHF. The CDR3 DNA reads as TGTGCCACCAGTGTCGGGAGCTCCTATAATTCACCCCTCCACTTT.

The chain recombines TRBV7-2 with TRBJ2-7; 9 nucleotides line up with TRBD2. Germline loops: CDR1 SGHTA, CDR2 FQGNSA. This CDR3 region has 15 residues. With 5 bases clipped from V and 0 bases from J, the junction kept 5 bases outside the gene matches. The CDR3: CASSPSGGSSYEQYF. CDR3 nucleotides: TGTGCCAGCAGCCCCAGCGGGGGGAGCTCCTACGAGCAGTACTTC.

V gene TRBV10-2 combines with J gene TRBJ2-3; D is possibly TRBD1 (5 bases). V lost 6 bases, J lost 7 bases, and 8 bases lay in between. Germline V gives CDR1 WSHSY, CDR2 SAAADI. The CDR3 runs 11 residues. As DNA, the CDR3 is TGCGCCAGCAGCAAGGGGAATACGCAGTATTTT. It translates to CASSKGNTQYF.

A few counts support this clone. The chain has TRBV24-1 and TRBJ1-1; 8 bases match TRBD1. Germline V CDR1 and CDR2: KGHDR, SFDVKD. Losses at the gene ends were 6 bases for V and 5 bases for J; bases not matched to a gene: 4. The CDR3 runs 13 residues. CDR3 residues: CATSLTGGTEAFF. As DNA, the CDR3 is TGTGCCACCAGTTTAACAGGGGGAACTGAAGCTTTCTTT.

The CDR3: CASSSPGLAGITDTQYF. The DNA for the CDR3 is TGTGCCAGCAGCTCACCGGGACTAGCAGGGATCACAGATACGCAGTATTTT. The rearrangement links TRBV7-2 to TRBJ2-3; 9 nucleotides line up with TRBD2. This CDR3 region has 17 residues. Germline V gene lookup returns CDR1 SGHTA and CDR2 FQGNSA. V was pared by 4 bases and J by 2 bases, with 10 bases of the junction left unmatched. The full variable domain, rest sourced from reference TRBV7-2 and TRBJ2-3, is GAGVSQSPSNKVTEKGKDVELRCDPISGHTALYWYRQSLGQGLEFLIYFQGNSAPDKSGLPSDRFSAERTGGSVSTLTIQRTQQEDSAVYLCASSSPGLAGITDTQYFGPGTRLTVL.

This chain links TRBV24-1 with TRBJ1-2; 8 bases are shared with TRBD1. Trimming at V came to 3 bases and at J to 6 bases, leaving 8 bases not matched to a gene. The CDR3 loop spans 15 amino acids. Germline CDR1 KGHDR, CDR2 SFDVKD. For the CDR3, the DNA is TGTGCCACCAGTGATCCGACAGGGGAAGGGGATGGCTACACCTTC. Its protein is CATSDPTGEGDGYTF.

The V call is TRBV6-2 or TRBV6-3, the J call TRBJ2-7; 8 bases fit TRBD1. The CDR3 consists of 14 residues. After removal of 6 bases from V and 3 bases from J, the junction contained 7 bases not matched to a gene. Per the germline V gene, CDR1 is MNHEY and CDR2 is SVGEGT. CDR3 sequence: CASSRQGRSYEQYF. The CDR3 DNA reads as TGTGCCAGCAGCCGACAGGGGCGGAGCTACGAGCAGTACTTC.

The V and J genes are TRBV27 and TRBJ1-1; D remains unclear. Germline V lookup: CDR1 MNHEY, CDR2 SMNVEV (reference sequence). The germline V and J ends were trimmed by 6 bases and 4 bases, with 21 bases remaining between them. This CDR3 spans 16 amino acids. The CDR3 nucleotides read TGTGCCAGCAGCCCGAAGCGGACTTCCCTGGGCACTGAAGCTTTCTTT. Translated, it gives CASSPKRTSLGTEAFF.

The J gene is TRBJ1-6, the V gene TRBV7-2; D uncertain. Trimming left V 5 bases short and J 7 bases short, with 21 bases between. The CDR3 is 17 residues long. The germline V gene encodes CDR1 SGHTA and CDR2 FQGNSA. CDR3 DNA sequence: TGTGCCAGCAGCCCAGTCATCGGGATACCTTCGAATTCACCCCTCCACTTT. It encodes CASSPVIGIPSNSPLHF. The variable domain in full, with the rest retrieved from reference TRBV7-2 and TRBJ1-6, is GAGVSQSPSNKVTEKGKDVELRCDPISGHTALYWYRQSLGQGLEFLIYFQGNSAPDKSGLPSDRFSAERTGGSVSTLTIQRTQQEDSAVYLCASSPVIGIPSNSPLHFGNGTRLTVT.

The chain joins TRBV12-3 or TRBV12-4 to TRBJ1-6, with a weak D call TRBD1 (6 bases). This CDR3 is built from 12 residues. Trimming stripped 6 bases from V and 8 bases from J, with 8 bases between. The CDR3 region is CASSPGDSPLHF. The CDR3 region has the DNA TGTGCCAGCAGCCCAGGGGATTCACCCCTCCACTTT.

The rearrangement links TRBV2 to TRBJ1-5, with no clear D. The CDR3 has 11 residues. Trimming stripped 5 bases from V and 4 bases from J, with 3 bases between. Germline lookup yields CDR1 SNHLY and CDR2 FYNNEI. The CDR3 DNA is TGTGCCAGCAGTTTAAATCAGCCCCAGCATTTT. Residues: CASSLNQPQHF.

This sequence joins TRBV6-5 and TRBJ1-1, with TRBD1 matching over 9 bases. CDR1 and CDR2 (germline): MNHEY, SVGAGI. The CDR3 extends over 15 amino acids. Trimming removed 5 bases from V and 3 bases from J; junction bases left unmatched: 7. Here the CDR3 reads CASSPRTGAYTEAFF. The CDR3 nucleotides read TGTGCCAGCAGTCCCAGGACAGGGGCCTACACTGAAGCTTTCTTT.

The chain joins TRBV5-5 to TRBJ2-5; unclear D gene. The CDR3 totals 14 residues. V was clipped by 4 bases and J by 2 bases, with 12 bases between them. Germline V gene lookup returns CDR1 SGHKS and CDR2 YYEKEE (reference sequence). CDR3 residues: CASSVGTPQETQYF. The CDR3 coding sequence is TGTGCCAGCAGCGTTGGTACTCCACAAGAGACCCAGTACTTC.

The chain employs TRBV6-2 or TRBV6-3 and TRBJ2-2; TRBD2 aligns across 15 bases. The ends lost 3 bases at V and 5 bases at J; junction bases unmatched: 4. CDR1 MNHEY and CDR2 SVGEGT come from the germline V gene. The CDR3 loop spans 17 amino acids. CDR3 sequence: CASSYFGTSGGTGELFF. In DNA, the CDR3 is TGTGCCAGCAGTTATTTCGGGACTAGCGGGGGGACCGGGGAGCTGTTTTTT.

The chain is built from TRBV19 and TRBJ2-1; TRBD2 agrees at 9 bases. Germline CDR1 reads LNHDA; CDR2 reads SQIVND (reference sequence). This CDR3 contains 16 residues. After removal of 0 bases from V and 2 bases from J, the junction contained 2 bases not matched to a gene. The CDR3 bases are TGTGCCAGTAGTATAGATACTAGCGGGCCCTACAATGAGCAGTTCTTC. Its translation is CASSIDTSGPYNEQFF.